This entry concerns a single TCR beta chain. Antigen unknown. One heparinised blood draw, averaging about 120 mL, came from each donor. The authors reverse transcribed all of the isolated RNA, so sequencing captured expressed TCRB transcripts. The repertoire was sequenced with immunoSEQ multiplex PCR; TCRdb's copy has only in-frame clones and lacks some. This repertoire shows some 660,000 clones, around 15% found once; its top ten account for 0.03% to 0.045%. Trimming removed 6 bases from V and 4 bases from J; junction bases left unmatched: 8. The length of the CDR3 is 15 residues. Germline lookup yields CDR1 MDHEN and CDR2 SYDVKM. These data originate in a study of beta chain features in type 1 diabetes. In the study overall: Examination of sorted cells across all samples involved 98,000,000 or so cells.

Study observations and caveats: Moderately but significantly shorter TCRB CDR3s were found in Type 1 diabetes patients in all four CD4+ subsets. Whatever favoring of shorter templates PCR might show would apply equally to patients and controls. Sampled from patients, naive, central memory and Treg TCRB repertoires appeared more similar than those sampled from healthy donors.

This sequence was found in a man aged 18-30 years with type 1 diabetes. The sample consisted of naive CD4+ T cells from blood. The V and J genes are TRBV28 and TRBJ1-2, with 10 bases identical to TRBD1. The chain's CDR3 is CASSSRDRGFYGYTF. The DNA for the CDR3 is TGTGCCAGCAGCTCCAGGGACAGGGGATTCTATGGCTACACCTTC.